Below, 4 T cell receptor beta chains from the same sample are listed, as sequenced in a study of T cell responses to AZD1222 COVID-19 vaccine. Profiling relied on immunoSEQ multiplex PCR, and the TCRdb table lists in-frame clones only, not all of them. The repertoire holds 120,000 to 150,000 clones, with more than 85% as singletons. The material was peripheral blood, obtained on day 0 of AZD1222 vaccination. The receptors originated from an adult in good health.

The chain carries TRBV3-1 (or the pseudogene TRBV3-2) and TRBJ2-1; D uncertain. The V end lost 2 bases, the J end lost 7 bases, and 15 bases lay between the germline ends. Germline V gene sequence: CDR1 LGHDT, CDR2 YNNKEL (reference sequence). CDR3 size: 15 residues. This CDR3 is CASSQMPYSGNEQFF. The DNA for the CDR3 is TGTGCCAGCAGCCAAATGCCCTATAGTGGGAATGAGCAGTTCTTC.

The V call is TRBV4-2, the J call TRBJ1-6, with D perhaps matching TRBD1 (6 bases). This CDR3 is built from 15 residues. Trimming took off 1 base at V and 10 bases at J, with 14 bases between the two ends. The germline V gene has CDR1 LGHNA and CDR2 YNFKEQ. The CDR3 coding sequence is TGTGCCAGCAGCCAAGGGGGGCCCCCGGGGTCACCCCTCCACTTT. Translated, it gives CASSQGGPPGSPLHF.

This clone has only one observation. The J gene is TRBJ1-1, the V gene TRBV5-6, with 7 bases matching TRBD1. This CDR3 comprises 16 residues. The V and J ends lost 6 bases and 0 bases, in that order; junction bases with no gene match: 11. Germline V lookup: CDR1 SGHDT, CDR2 YYEEEE. CDR3 DNA sequence: TGTGCCAGCATACCTCCAGGGGGAACGATGAACACTGAAGCTTTCTTT. Translating it yields CASIPPGGTMNTEAFF.

V gene TRBV4-1 combines with J gene TRBJ2-1, with TRBD2 matching over 11 bases. V shed 2 bases and J 3 bases; nucleotides not matched to a gene: 9. CDR1 is MGHRA, CDR2 YSYEKL, per germline. The CDR3 totals 18 residues. CDR3 in DNA: TGCGCCAGCAGCCAACTAGCGGGAGGAGGGTACGGCTACAATGAGCAGTTCTTC. It encodes CASSQLAGGGYGYNEQFF.